One sample yielded the 23 T cell receptor beta chains listed below, sequenced in a study of cytomegalovirus exposure and HLA in healthy donors. TCRdb's copy holds only in-frame clones and misses some; the assay was immunoSEQ multiplex PCR. Among around 250,000 clones listed, roughly 89% were seen once. Sequencing used PBMCs. All receptors come from a woman under 30 in good health and CMV-seronegative.

The chain recombines TRBV11-2 with TRBJ2-7; D possibly corresponds to TRBD2 (5 bases). The CDR3 spans 15 residues. Germline lookup yields CDR1 SGHAT and CDR2 FQNNGV. V dropped 1 base and J dropped 2 bases, with 12 bases sitting between them. The CDR3 loop reads CASSLVLARTYEQYF. The CDR3 DNA reads as TGTGCCAGCAGCTTAGTTCTAGCCCGAACCTACGAGCAGTACTTC.

The rearrangement links TRBV14 to TRBJ2-7; 7 positions match TRBD1. V dropped 3 bases and J dropped 0; count of bases not matched to a gene: 5. This CDR3 has 15 residues. Per the germline V gene, CDR1 is SGHDN and CDR2 is FVKESK. The CDR3 here is CASSHRAGGSYEQYF. Here the CDR3 DNA reads TGTGCCAGCAGCCATAGGGCAGGGGGCTCCTACGAGCAGTACTTC.

J is TRBJ2-3 and V is TRBV9; 10 positions match TRBD1. The CDR3 length is 15 residues. CDR1 and CDR2 from the germline V gene are SGDLS and YYNGEE. V was clipped by 0 bases and J by 5 bases; unmatched bases: 3. Here the CDR3 reads CASSVDGTGVDTQYF. DNA for the CDR3: TGTGCCAGCAGCGTAGATGGGACAGGGGTAGATACGCAGTATTTT.

This clone turned up a few times. The chain has TRBV4-2 and TRBJ1-1, with 7 bases matching TRBD1. This CDR3 contains 15 residues. The trim removed 1 base at V and 3 bases at J, leaving 5 bases unmatched. Germline-derived CDR1 and CDR2 are LGHNA and YNFKEQ. As DNA, the CDR3 is TGTGCCAGCAGCCAAGTGTCAGGGGGACACACTGAAGCTTTCTTT. This encodes CASSQVSGGHTEAFF.

The chain combines TRBV28 with TRBJ1-2, with 9 positions matching TRBD1. Per germline, CDR1 MDHEN and CDR2 SYDVKM. CDR3 length equals 16 residues. V lost 6 bases, J lost 5 bases, and 13 bases stayed unmatched. CDR3 amino acids: CASSHGTGPAIYGYTF. CDR3 nucleotides: TGTGCCAGCAGCCACGGGACAGGGCCCGCCATTTATGGCTACACCTTC.

J is TRBJ2-3 and V is TRBV2; D might be TRBD2 (6 bases). V lost 2 bases and J lost 4, with 10 bases in between. The CDR3 is 14 residues long. Germline CDR1 reads SNHLY; CDR2 reads FYNNEI. CDR3 sequence: CASSERRVPDTQYF. CDR3 DNA sequence: TGTGCCAGCAGTGAACGGAGGGTGCCAGATACGCAGTATTTT.

This clone is a singleton in its sample. V and J are TRBV19 and TRBJ1-6; weak D call: TRBD1 (5 bases). This CDR3 region has 15 residues. V shed 7 bases and J shed 6 bases, with 16 bases lying between them. Germline assignment: CDR1 LNHDA and CDR2 SQIVND (reference sequence). CDR3 sequence: CASIRTVGGNSPLHF. CDR3 sequence (DNA): TGTGCCAGTATCAGGACGGTCGGGGGTAATTCACCCCTCCACTTT.

The chain employs TRBV18 and TRBJ2-2; maybe TRBD1 (6 bases). Trimming removed 3 bases from V and 10 bases from J, with 12 bases in between. The CDR3 runs 13 residues. Germline CDR1 reads KGHSH; CDR2 reads LQKENI. The CDR3 DNA reads as TGTGCCAGCTCACCTCTACAGGGAACGGAGCTGTTTTTT. This codes for CASSPLQGTELFF.

The chain recombines TRBV9 with TRBJ2-4, with 8 bases lining up with TRBD1. Trimming took 4 bases from V and 6 from J; bases not matched to a gene: 3. CDR3 length equals 13 residues. Germline V gene sequence: CDR1 SGDLS, CDR2 YYNGEE. This CDR3 is CASSPGTGNIQYF. In DNA, the CDR3 is TGTGCCAGCAGCCCGGGGACAGGAAACATTCAGTACTTC.

The J gene is TRBJ1-2, the V gene TRBV6-5; D may be TRBD1 (6 bases). The CDR3 is 14 amino acids. V was cut by 6 bases and J by 0 bases, with 11 bases left in between. CDR1 is MNHEY, CDR2 SVGAGI, per germline. The CDR3 protein is CASSSTGTNYGYTF. DNA for the CDR3: TGTGCCAGCAGCTCCACAGGGACTAACTATGGCTACACCTTC.

This clone was detected once. The rearrangement joins TRBV2 to TRBJ1-4; 8 bases map to TRBD1. There are 14 residues in the CDR3. The trim removed 6 bases at V and 8 bases at J, leaving 8 bases unmatched. From germline, CDR1 is SNHLY and CDR2 FYNNEI. DNA for the CDR3: TGTGCCAGCAGCCCGGACAGGGCTAGGGAAAAACTGTTTTTT. Translated: CASSPDRAREKLFF.

The CDR3 coding sequence is TGTGCCAGCAGCGGACCCCGGGGGTCGTCGGATAGGGACACTGAAGCTTTCTTT. This gives the protein CASSGPRGSSDRDTEAFF. V is TRBV7-9 and J is TRBJ1-1; D may be TRBD1 (5 bases). The CDR3 totals 18 residues. Germline V gene sequence: CDR1 SEHNR, CDR2 FQNEAQ (reference sequence). The germline V and J ends were trimmed by 5 bases and 3 bases, with 25 bases remaining between them.

The chain is built from TRBV5-1 and TRBJ1-6, with TRBD1 matching 10 bases. Germline-derived CDR1 and CDR2 are SGHRS and YFSETQ. The CDR3 totals 15 residues. J gave up 5 bases and V 4 bases, and 3 bases lay outside the gene matches. The CDR3 protein is CASSRGTGDNSPLHF. The CDR3 DNA reads TGCGCCAGCAGCCGAGGGACAGGGGATAATTCACCCCTCCACTTT. The full variable domain, its missing parts supplied by reference TRBV5-1 and TRBJ1-6, is KAGVTQTPRYLIKTRGQQVTLSCSPISGHRSVSWYQQTPGQGLQFLFEYFSETQRNKGNFPGRFSGRQFSNSRSEMNVSTLELGDSALYLCASSRGTGDNSPLHFGNGTRLTVT.

This chain uses TRBV2 with TRBJ1-6, with 7 bases identical to TRBD1. V lost 6 bases to trimming and J lost 10 bases; unmatched junction nucleotides: 0. Germline-derived CDR1 and CDR2 are SNHLY and FYNNEI. This CDR3 has 11 amino acids. CDR3 loop: CASRDRSPLHF. The CDR3 bases are TGTGCCAGCAGGGACAGGTCACCCCTCCACTTT.

The V gene is TRBV5-1, the J gene TRBJ2-1; 9 nucleotides agree with TRBD1. The CDR3 is made up of 15 amino acids. Germline CDR1 SGHRS, CDR2 YFSETQ. The junction had 9 bases not matched to a gene; V was cut back by 5 bases and J by 6 bases. The CDR3: CASRTPGQGFNEQFF. As DNA, the CDR3 is TGCGCCAGCAGGACTCCGGGACAGGGATTCAATGAGCAGTTCTTC.

The CDR3 bases are TGTGCCAGCAGTTTATCATTCCGGGTCTTCACTGAAGCTTTCTTT. This gives the protein CASSLSFRVFTEAFF. This rearrangement joins TRBV27 to TRBJ1-1, with D uncertain. This CDR3 region has 15 residues. V lost 0 bases and J 4 bases, leaving 12 bases between the germline ends. CDR1 and CDR2 from the germline V gene are MNHEY and SMNVEV (reference sequence).

The rearrangement joins TRBV2 to TRBJ1-5; TRBD1 matches 8 bases. The CDR3 has 16 amino acids. Germline loops: CDR1 SNHLY, CDR2 FYNNEI. Losses at the gene ends were 8 bases for V and 0 bases for J; bases not matched to a gene: 9. The CDR3 sequence: CASCTGGDYSNQPQHF. In DNA form, the CDR3 reads TGTGCCAGCTGCACAGGGGGAGATTATAGCAATCAGCCCCAGCATTTT.

This clone has just one count. The CDR3 DNA sequence: TGTGCCAGCAGTCCCAGCCGGAGGGGCGGTGAGCAGTTCTTC. It yields the protein CASSPSRRGGEQFF. The V and J genes are TRBV6-1 and TRBJ2-1, with D tentatively TRBD2 (6 bases). The germline V and J ends were trimmed by 5 bases and 9 bases, with 17 bases remaining between them. CDR3 length equals 14 residues. Germline V gives CDR1 MNHNS, CDR2 SASEGT.

The chain couples TRBV10-3 to TRBJ1-6; 11 bases align to TRBD1. CDR3 length: 15 amino acids. Germline V gene sequence: CDR1 ENHRY, CDR2 SYGVKD. The V gene end was trimmed by 4 bases and the J gene end by 10 bases; junction bases not matched to a gene: 6. This CDR3 reads CAISAGTGGQSPLHF. DNA of the CDR3: TGTGCCATCAGTGCGGGGACAGGGGGACAATCACCCCTCCACTTT.

This chain joins TRBV5-6 and TRBJ2-2, with a weak D call TRBD1 (5 bases). This CDR3 spans 16 amino acids. V lost 1 base and J lost 4, with 14 bases in between. Germline CDR1 and CDR2: SGHDT and YYEEEE. The chain's CDR3 is CASSLNSGMVTGELFF. CDR3 nucleotide sequence: TGTGCCAGCAGCTTGAACTCAGGGATGGTCACCGGGGAGCTGTTTTTT.

The chain carries TRBV6-5 and TRBJ1-1, with D perhaps TRBD1 (6 bases). Deletions cut 5 bases from V and 8 bases from J, with 9 bases between. Germline V CDR1 and CDR2: MNHEY, SVGAGI. This CDR3 spans 11 amino acids. The CDR3 protein is CASSAQGEAFF. The CDR3 region has the DNA TGTGCCAGCAGTGCCCAGGGGGAAGCTTTCTTT.

The genes are TRBV7-8 and TRBJ2-2, with 10 bases identical to TRBD2. CDR1 and CDR2 (germline): SGHVS, FQNEAQ. J lost 7 bases, V lost 5 bases, and 7 bases had no gene match. The CDR3 consists of 15 residues. For the CDR3, the DNA is TGTGCCAGCAGCGCCCAGCGGGGGGGCGTCGGGGAGCTGTTTTTT. Protein: CASSAQRGGVGELFF.

V usage is TRBV6-1 and J usage is TRBJ2-7, with TRBD2 as a possible D gene (5 bases). This CDR3 spans 14 amino acids. CDR1 and CDR2 from the germline V gene are MNHNS and SASEGT. Trimming shortened V by 2 bases and J by 0 bases, and 8 bases separated the two germline ends. DNA of the CDR3: TGTGCCAGCAGTGAACGGGGAATCTCCTACGAGCAGTACTTC. Translation: CASSERGISYEQYF.